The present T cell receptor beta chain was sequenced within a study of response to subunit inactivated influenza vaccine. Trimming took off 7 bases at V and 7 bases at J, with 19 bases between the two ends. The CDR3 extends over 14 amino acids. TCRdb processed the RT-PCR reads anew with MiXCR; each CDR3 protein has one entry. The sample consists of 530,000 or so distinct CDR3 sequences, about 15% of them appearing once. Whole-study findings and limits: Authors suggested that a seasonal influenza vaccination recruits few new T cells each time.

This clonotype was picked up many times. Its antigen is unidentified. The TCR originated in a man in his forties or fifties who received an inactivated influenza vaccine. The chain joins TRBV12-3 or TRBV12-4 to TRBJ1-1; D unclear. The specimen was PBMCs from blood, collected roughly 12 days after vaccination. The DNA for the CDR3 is TGTGCCAGCACCCTCGAGGGAGATCGTGGTGAAGCTTTCTTT. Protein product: CASTLEGDRGEAFF.